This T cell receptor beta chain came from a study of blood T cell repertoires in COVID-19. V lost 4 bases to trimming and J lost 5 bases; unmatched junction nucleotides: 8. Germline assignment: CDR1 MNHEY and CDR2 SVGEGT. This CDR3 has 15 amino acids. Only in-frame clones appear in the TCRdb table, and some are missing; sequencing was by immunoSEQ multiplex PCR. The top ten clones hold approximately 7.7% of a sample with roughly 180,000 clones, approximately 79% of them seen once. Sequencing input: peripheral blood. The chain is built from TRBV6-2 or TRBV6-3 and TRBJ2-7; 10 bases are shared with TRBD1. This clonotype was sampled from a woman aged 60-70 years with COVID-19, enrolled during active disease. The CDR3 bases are TGTGCCAGCAGTTTCCTCGGACAGGGGGACCACGAGCAGTACTTC. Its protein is CASSFLGQGDHEQYF.